This entry concerns a single T cell receptor beta chain. The entry originates in a study of CD8+ T cells in alopecia areata. At the level of the study: The study gave tofacitinib for 6 to 18 months, then 6 months off drug.

After isolation, RNA underwent reverse transcription to generate cDNA as the sequencing template. Method: immunoSEQ multiplex PCR; TCRdb's copy keeps in-frame clones and lacks some. The table has around 140,000 clones, roughly 64% seen once. This clonotype was sampled from a human donor with alopecia areata. The sample here was CD4+ T cells sorted from blood, taken at week 0.

The CDR3 bases are TGTGCCTGGAGGCCCCGATTAGTAAGGGACGGGGGTGGCTACACCTTC. It encodes CAWRPRLVRDGGGYTF. V is TRBV30 and J is TRBJ1-2; D possibly corresponds to TRBD1 (5 bases). Trimming shortened V by 3 bases and J by 7 bases, and 24 bases separated the two germline ends. CDR1 is GTSNPN and CDR2 is SVGIG in the germline V gene (reference sequence). There are 16 residues in the CDR3.